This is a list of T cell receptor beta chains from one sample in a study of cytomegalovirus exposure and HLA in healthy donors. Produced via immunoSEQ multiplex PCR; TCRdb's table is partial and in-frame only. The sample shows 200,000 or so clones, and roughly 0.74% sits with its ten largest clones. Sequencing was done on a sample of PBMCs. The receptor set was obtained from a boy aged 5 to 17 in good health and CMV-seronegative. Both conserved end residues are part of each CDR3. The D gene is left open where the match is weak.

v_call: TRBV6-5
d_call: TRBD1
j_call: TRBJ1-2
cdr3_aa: CASSYSVTGMDYGYTF
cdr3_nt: TGTGCCAGCAGTTACTCCGTGACAGGGATGGACTATGGCTACACCTTC

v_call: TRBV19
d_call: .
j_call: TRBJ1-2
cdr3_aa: CASSTTGYYGYTF
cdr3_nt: TGTGCCAGTAGTACTACAGGGTACTATGGCTACACCTTC

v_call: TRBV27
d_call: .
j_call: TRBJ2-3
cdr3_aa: CASSKEGTDTQYF
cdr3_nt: TGTGCCAGCAGTAAGGAGGGCACAGACACGCAGTATTTT

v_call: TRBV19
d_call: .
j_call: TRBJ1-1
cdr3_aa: CASNRVGGTEAFF
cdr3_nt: TGTGCCAGTAACCGTGTGGGAGGAACTGAAGCTTTCTTT

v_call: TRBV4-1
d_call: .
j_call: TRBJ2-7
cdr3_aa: CASSQALTGMGREQYF
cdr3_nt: TGCGCCAGCAGCCAAGCTCTGACGGGGATGGGGAGGGAGCAGTACTTC

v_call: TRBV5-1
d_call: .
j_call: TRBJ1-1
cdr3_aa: CASSFSGHPNTEAFF
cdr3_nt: TGCGCCAGCAGCTTTTCGGGACACCCGAACACTGAAGCTTTCTTT

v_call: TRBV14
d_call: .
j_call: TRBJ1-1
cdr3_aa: CASSQEGRSAFF
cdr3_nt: TGTGCCAGCAGCCAAGAAGGCCGGAGTGCTTTCTTT

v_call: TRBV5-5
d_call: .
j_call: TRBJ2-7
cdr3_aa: CASSLRVGGPLSYEQYF
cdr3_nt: TGTGCCAGCAGCTTGAGGGTGGGGGGGCCTCTGTCCTACGAGCAGTACTTC

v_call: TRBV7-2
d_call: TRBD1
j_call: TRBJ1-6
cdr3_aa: CASSDRGVSPLHF
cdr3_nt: TGTGCCAGCAGCGACAGGGGAGTCTCACCCCTCCACTTT

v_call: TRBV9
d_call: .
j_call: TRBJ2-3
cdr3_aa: CASSVAGNTDTQYF
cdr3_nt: TGTGCCAGCAGCGTAGCGGGGAACACAGATACGCAGTATTTT

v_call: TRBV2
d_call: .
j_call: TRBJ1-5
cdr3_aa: CASSGSRGQPQHF
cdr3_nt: TGTGCCAGCAGCGGCTCCCGGGGGCAGCCCCAGCATTTT

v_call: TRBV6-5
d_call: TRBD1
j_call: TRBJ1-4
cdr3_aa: CASSFDRGNEKLFF
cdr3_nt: TGTGCCAGCAGTTTTGACAGGGGAAATGAAAAACTGTTTTTT

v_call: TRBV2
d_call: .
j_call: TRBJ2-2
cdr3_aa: CARGGRNTGELFF
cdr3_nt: TGTGCGAGAGGGGGTCGGAACACCGGGGAGCTGTTTTTT

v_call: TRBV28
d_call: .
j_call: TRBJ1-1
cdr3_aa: CASSPGHLNTEAFF
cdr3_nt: TGTGCCAGCAGCCCCGGACACCTGAACACTGAAGCTTTCTTT

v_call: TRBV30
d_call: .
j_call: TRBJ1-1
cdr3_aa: CAWRGEGEAFF
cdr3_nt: TGTGCCTGGAGGGGAGAGGGTGAAGCTTTCTTT

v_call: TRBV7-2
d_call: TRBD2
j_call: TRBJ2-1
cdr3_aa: CATRAERGAYNEQFF
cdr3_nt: TGTGCCACCCGAGCCGAGCGGGGGGCCTACAATGAGCAGTTCTTC

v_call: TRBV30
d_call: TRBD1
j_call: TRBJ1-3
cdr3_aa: CAWDTTGGHGNTIYF
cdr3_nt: TGTGCCTGGGATACGACAGGGGGCCATGGAAACACCATATATTTT

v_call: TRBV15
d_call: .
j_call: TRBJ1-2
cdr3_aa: CATSRDVRAAQTF
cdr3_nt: TGTGCCACCAGCAGAGATGTAAGAGCGGCCCAGACCTTC

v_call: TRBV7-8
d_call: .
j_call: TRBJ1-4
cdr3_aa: CASSLGYRIDEKLFF
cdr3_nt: TGTGCCAGCAGCTTAGGCTACAGGATAGATGAAAAACTGTTTTTT

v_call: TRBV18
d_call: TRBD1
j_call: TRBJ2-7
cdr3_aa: CASSAGTGGSYEQYF
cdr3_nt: TGTGCCAGCTCAGCCGGGACAGGGGGCTCCTACGAGCAGTACTTC

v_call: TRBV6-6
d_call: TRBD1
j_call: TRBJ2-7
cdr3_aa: CASSYGTGYVEQYF
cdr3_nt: TGTGCCAGCAGTTACGGGACAGGGTATGTCGAGCAGTACTTC

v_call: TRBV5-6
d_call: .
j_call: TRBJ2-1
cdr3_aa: CASRIASGSLSNEQFF
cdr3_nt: TGTGCCAGCAGAATAGCATCAGGGTCCTTGTCGAATGAGCAGTTCTTC

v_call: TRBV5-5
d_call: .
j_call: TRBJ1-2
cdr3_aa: CASSSLRESYGYTF
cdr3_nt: TGTGCCAGCAGCTCGCTAAGGGAGAGCTATGGCTACACCTTC

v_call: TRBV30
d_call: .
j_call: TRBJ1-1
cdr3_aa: CAWMVTGKTEAFF
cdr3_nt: TGTGCCTGGATGGTGACGGGGAAGACTGAAGCTTTCTTT

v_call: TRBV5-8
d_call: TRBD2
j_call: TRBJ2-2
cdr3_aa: CASSSGLADITNTGELFF
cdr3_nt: TGTGCCAGCAGCTCGGGACTAGCGGATATCACGAACACCGGGGAGCTGTTTTTT

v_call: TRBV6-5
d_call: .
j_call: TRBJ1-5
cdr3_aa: CASSWTGRDNQPQHF
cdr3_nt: TGTGCCAGCAGCTGGACGGGGCGGGATAATCAGCCCCAGCATTTT

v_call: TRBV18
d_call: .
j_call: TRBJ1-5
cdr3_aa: CASSPSGPNSNQPQHF
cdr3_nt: TGTGCCAGCTCACCCTCAGGCCCCAATAGCAATCAGCCCCAGCATTTT

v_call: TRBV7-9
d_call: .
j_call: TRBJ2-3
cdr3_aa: CASSFYKRSTDTQYF
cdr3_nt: TGTGCCAGCAGCTTTTATAAGCGGAGCACAGATACGCAGTATTTT

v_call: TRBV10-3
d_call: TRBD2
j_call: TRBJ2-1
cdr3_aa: CAISVGPSGGYEQFF
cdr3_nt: TGTGCCATCAGTGTGGGGCCCAGCGGGGGCTATGAGCAGTTCTTC

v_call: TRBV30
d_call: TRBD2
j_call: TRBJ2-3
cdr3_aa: CAWNPAGGTDTQYF
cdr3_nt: TGTGCCTGGAATCCAGCGGGGGGGACAGATACGCAGTATTTT

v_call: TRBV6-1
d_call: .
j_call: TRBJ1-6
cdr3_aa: CASTKALDSPLHF
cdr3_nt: TGTGCCAGCACCAAAGCGCTGGATTCACCCCTCCACTTT

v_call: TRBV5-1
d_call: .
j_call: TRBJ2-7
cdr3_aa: CASKSGLYAYEQYF
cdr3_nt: TGCGCCAGTAAATCCGGACTCTATGCCTACGAGCAGTACTTC

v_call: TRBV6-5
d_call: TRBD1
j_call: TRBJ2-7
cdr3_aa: CASRPGQAGEQYF
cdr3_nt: TGTGCCAGCAGGCCCGGACAGGCCGGCGAGCAGTACTTC

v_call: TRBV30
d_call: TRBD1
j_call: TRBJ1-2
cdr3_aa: CAWSPGQGTYGYTF
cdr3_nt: TGTGCCTGGAGCCCGGGACAGGGGACATATGGCTACACCTTC

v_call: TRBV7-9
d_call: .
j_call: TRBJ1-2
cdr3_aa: CASSLGREYYGYTF
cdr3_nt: TGTGCCAGCAGCTTAGGTCGGGAGTACTATGGCTACACCTTC

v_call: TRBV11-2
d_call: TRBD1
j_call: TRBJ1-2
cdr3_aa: CASSSYRGNGYTF
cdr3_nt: TGTGCCAGCAGCTCCTACAGGGGGAATGGCTACACCTTC

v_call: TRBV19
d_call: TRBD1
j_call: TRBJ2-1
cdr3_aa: CASSPIDRGGYNEQFF
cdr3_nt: TGTGCCAGTAGTCCCATAGACAGGGGGGGGTACAATGAGCAGTTCTTC